The rows below give T cell receptor beta chains drawn from one sample of a study of T-cell reconstitution after alpha-beta-depleted transplantation in children. Via MiXCR, TCRdb re-called the PCR reads, giving one row per CDR3 protein. The sample consists of some 390,000 distinct CDR3 sequences, approximately 20% of them appearing once. The specimen comprised PBMCs from the stem cell graft donor, sampled from the stem cell graft. The receptors here all came from a human donor who donated a stem cell graft to a child with acute myeloid leukemia. Each CDR3 is given with its conserved first and last residue. D genes are given only for firm matches. Size is omitted from some rows. Given values are once, few, many or a class for expanded clones.

d_call,v_call,clone_size,cdr3_length,j_call,cdr3_nt,cdr3_aa
.,TRBV12-3/TRBV12-4,.,15,TRBJ2-2,TGTGCCAGCGGAAAACGGACAGTAAACACCGGGGAGCTGTTTTTT,CASGKRTVNTGELFF
TRBD1,TRBV28,.,14,TRBJ2-5,TGTGCCAGCAGTCTGCCGACAGGGGAAGAGACCCAGTACTTC,CASSLPTGEETQYF
.,TRBV7-9,.,15,TRBJ1-1,TGTGCCAGCAGCTTAGTAGGCAGCCTGAACACTGAAGCTTTCTTT,CASSLVGSLNTEAFF
.,TRBV12-3/TRBV12-4,.,17,TRBJ1-3,TGTGCCAGCAGCAAATACCAGGACGGTAGCTCTGGAAACACCATATATTTT,CASSKYQDGSSGNTIYF
.,TRBV12-3/TRBV12-4,few,12,TRBJ2-5,TGTGCCAGCAGCAGCGCCCTCGGGACCCAGTACTTC,CASSSALGTQYF
TRBD1,TRBV20-1,many,15,TRBJ1-1,TGCAGTGCTAGACTCCGGGACAGCCTAAACACTGAAGCTTTCTTT,CSARLRDSLNTEAFF
TRBD1,TRBV6-1,.,15,TRBJ2-1,TGTGCCAGCAGAGGGGGACAGGGGGCGAGGAATGAGCAGTTCTTC,CASRGGQGARNEQFF
.,TRBV3-1,.,15,TRBJ2-3,TGTGCCAGCAGCCCGCAGTACGGTAGCGCAGATACGCAGTATTTT,CASSPQYGSADTQYF
.,TRBV28,.,14,TRBJ2-1,TGTGCCAGCAGTTTTCCCACCTCGGGGGAGAAGCAGTTCTTC,CASSFPTSGEKQFF
.,TRBV7-2,.,14,TRBJ2-7,TGTGCCAGCAGCTCACCGACGGGTTCCTACGAGCAGTACTTC,CASSSPTGSYEQYF
TRBD2,TRBV7-6,.,15,TRBJ2-7,TGTGCCAGCAGCTTCCTAGGACTAGCGGGAAACGAGCAGTACTTC,CASSFLGLAGNEQYF
TRBD1,TRBV29-1,few,16,TRBJ1-4,TGCAGCGTGCTCCCCGGGAGAGGGGGCCATAATGAAAAACTGTTTTTT,CSVLPGRGGHNEKLFF
.,TRBV6-2/TRBV6-3,.,15,TRBJ2-1,TGTGCCAGCAGCCACGGGCTAGCGCCCTACAATGAGCAGTTCTTC,CASSHGLAPYNEQFF
TRBD2,TRBV12-3/TRBV12-4,few,15,TRBJ2-1,TGTGCCAGCAGTTTAGGGACTAGCAACGACAATGAGCAGTTCTTC,CASSLGTSNDNEQFF
.,TRBV12-3/TRBV12-4,.,13,TRBJ1-4,TGTGCCAGCAGTCACAGGTCCTATGAAAAACTGTTTTTT,CASSHRSYEKLFF
TRBD1,TRBV20-1,few,15,TRBJ2-2,TGCAGTGCTAGGTCCGGGACAGCCAACACCGGGGAGCTGTTTTTT,CSARSGTANTGELFF
TRBD2,TRBV20-1,many,15,TRBJ2-1,TGCAGTGCTAGAGATCCGTGGGAGGGCCTCAATGAGCAGTTCTTC,CSARDPWEGLNEQFF
.,TRBV7-4,.,16,TRBJ1-5,TGTGCCAGCAGCTTCGGAAGGACCACCCGGGATCAGCCCCAGCATTTT,CASSFGRTTRDQPQHF
.,TRBV12-3/TRBV12-4,.,15,TRBJ2-1,TGTGCCAGCAGAAACACGGGGGTCTCCTACAATGAGCAGTTCTTC,CASRNTGVSYNEQFF
.,TRBV24-1,.,13,TRBJ2-5,TGTGCCACCAGTGATCCAGGGACAGAGACCCAGTACTTC,CATSDPGTETQYF
TRBD2,TRBV15,.,20,TRBJ2-3,TGTGCCACCAGCAGAGATAGGCTAGCGGGCCCGATATCTAGCACAGATACGCAGTATTTT,CATSRDRLAGPISSTDTQYF
.,TRBV20-1,many,13,TRBJ2-7,TGCAGTGCTAGGGACCAGAGTTGGGTAAAGCAGTACTTC,CSARDQSWVKQYF
TRBD1,TRBV4-1,many,14,TRBJ2-7,TGCGCCAGCAGCCAAGATGGGACAGGGGACGAGCAGTACTTC,CASSQDGTGDEQYF
.,TRBV10-1,many,14,TRBJ2-7,TGCGCCAGCAGTGAATCCTGGGACCGCGACGAGCAGTACTTC,CASSESWDRDEQYF
TRBD1,TRBV4-3,few,17,TRBJ2-7,TGCGCCAGCAGCCAAGATTCAGGAGGACAGGGGCATCTCGTGCAGTACTTC,CASSQDSGGQGHLVQYF
TRBD2,TRBV7-3,few,18,TRBJ2-1,TGTGCCAGCAGCCGAAACCCCGGACTAGCGGGAGGTGGGTATGAGCAGTTCTTC,CASSRNPGLAGGGYEQFF
.,TRBV7-9,.,16,TRBJ2-1,TGTGCCAGCAGCCAGACCAATCCCTTTAATGTCGATGAGCAGTTCTTC,CASSQTNPFNVDEQFF
.,TRBV6-2/TRBV6-3,.,13,TRBJ2-3,TGTGTCAGCACTACGGGAGCAGCAGATACGCAGTATTTT,CVSTTGAADTQYF
.,TRBV5-1,few,14,TRBJ2-7,TGCGCCAGCAGACCGGGACAACAAATCTACGAGCAGTACTTC,CASRPGQQIYEQYF
.,TRBV2,few,13,TRBJ1-2,TGTGCCAGCAGTGAAGCAGGGCGTGGTGGCTACACCTTC,CASSEAGRGGYTF
TRBD1,TRBV6-5,many,15,TRBJ2-1,TGTGCCAGCAGTTACTCCCGGGACAGGGGGAATGAGCAGTTCTTC,CASSYSRDRGNEQFF
.,TRBV28,.,13,TRBJ2-3,TGTGCCAGCAGTCGGGGCCGCACAGATACGCAGTATTTT,CASSRGRTDTQYF
.,TRBV18,.,14,TRBJ2-7,TGTGCCAGCTCACCACAGTCCGTCTCCTACGAGCAGTACTTC,CASSPQSVSYEQYF
.,TRBV5-1,.,14,TRBJ2-3,TGCGCCAGCACTACCGGGACGACAAGGGATACGCAGTATTTT,CASTTGTTRDTQYF
TRBD1,TRBV29-1,few,16,TRBJ2-1,TGCAGCGTTGAAACCTCTCCCGGGACAGGGGGGGATGAGCAGTTCTTC,CSVETSPGTGGDEQFF
.,TRBV4-2,few,13,TRBJ1-1,TGTGCCAGCAGCCAAGAACGGAACACTGAAGCTTTCTTT,CASSQERNTEAFF
.,TRBV25-1,.,14,TRBJ2-7,TGTGCCAGCAGTGAATGGGCAAGCTCCTACGAGCAGTACTTC,CASSEWASSYEQYF